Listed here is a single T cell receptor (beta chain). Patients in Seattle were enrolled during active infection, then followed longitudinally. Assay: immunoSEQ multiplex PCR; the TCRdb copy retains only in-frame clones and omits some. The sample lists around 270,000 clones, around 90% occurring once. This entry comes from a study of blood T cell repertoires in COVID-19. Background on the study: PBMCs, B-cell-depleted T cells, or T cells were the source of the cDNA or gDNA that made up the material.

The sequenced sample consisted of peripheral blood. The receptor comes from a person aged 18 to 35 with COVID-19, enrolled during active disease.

The DNA of the CDR3 is TGTGCCAGCAGCCAAGATGGGACACTAGCGGGATCCTACGAGCAGTACTTC. As protein: CASSQDGTLAGSYEQYF. The chain is built from TRBV4-2 and TRBJ2-7; 10 bases line up with TRBD2. In germline, CDR1 is LGHNA, CDR2 YNFKEQ. This CDR3 comprises 17 residues. V lost 0 bases and J lost 1; bases outside the gene matches: 6.